The clone carrying this TCR beta chain turned up a few times. Its antigen is unidentified. Treatment noted: randomized to nivolumab then ipilimumab (arm A) or the reverse (arm B). This record comes from a study of sequential checkpoint blockade in melanoma. Study-wide results and limits: PD-L1 staining and CD8+ counts, not mutational load, tracked tumor T-cell clonality. About 30 times likelier clinical benefit followed increased tumor T-cell fraction and clonality.

The length of the CDR3 is 15 residues. The V and J ends lost 6 bases and 4 bases, in that order; junction bases with no gene match: 6. The germline gives CDR1 MNHGY, CDR2 SAAAGT. Clones were sequenced by immunoSEQ multiplex PCR, and TCRdb holds only the in-frame ones, with some missing. The repertoire holds around 1,700 clones, 18% seen once, with 7% to 10% in the top ten. The receptor's source is a human donor with melanoma. The genes are TRBV6-8 and TRBJ1-6, with TRBD1 identical over 7 bases. Sequencing was performed on tumor tissue (inferred from file names), taken from a patient given nivolumab and ipilimumab in sequence. This CDR3 reads CASSAGTVYNSPLHF. The CDR3 region has the DNA TGTGCCAGCAGCGCCGGGACAGTTTATAATTCACCCCTCCACTTT.